Each of the 27 T cell receptor beta chains below was sequenced from the same sample in a study of tissue T cells after allogeneic stem cell transplantation. Described time point: mouse harvest day 7 after allogeneic transplant. Each mouse received 10^7 T-cell-depleted marrow cells plus 10^6 splenic CD5+ T cells by tail vein. The table came from immunoSEQ multiplex PCR; TCRdb's copy has only in-frame clones and leaves some out. The top ten clones hold around 27% of a sample with some 2,600 clones, under 65% of them seen once. The sample consisted of spleen. The receptor source for this set is a female BALB/c mouse given C57BL/6 T cells with graft-versus-host disease after an allogeneic hematopoietic cell transplant.

With regard to this clone: Gene names and germline match the mouse. The CDR3 end lies 1 residue beyond the end of the read and is filled in from the germline J gene. The V call is TRBV3, the J call TRBJ2-3; 8 bases line up with TRBD1. V dropped 1 base and J dropped 0; count of bases not matched to a gene: 3. The CDR3 sequence is 16 residues long. Germline loops: CDR1 SNHLY, CDR2 FYNGKV (reference sequence). The part of the CDR3 DNA that was read is TGTGCCAGCAGCTTAGGCGGACAGGGTAGTGCAGAAACGCTGTAT. Translation gives CASSLGGQGSAETLY. The whole CDR3 reads CASSLGGQGSAETLYF.

On this clone itself: The gene symbols are mouse symbols. The CDR3 end is not reached by the read, which stops 1 residue before it; the germline J gene fills it in. J is TRBJ2-5 and V is TRBV12-1, with TRBD2 identical over 7 bases. The germline CDR1 and CDR2 sequences are SGHSN and HYEKVE. This CDR3 has 15 residues. V lost 2 bases, J lost 0 bases, and 4 bases stayed unmatched. CDR3 sequence reads: CASSHRLGNQDTQYF. CDR3 DNA (partial): TGTGCCAGCTCTCACCGACTGGGTAACCAAGACACCCAGTAC.

This clone was counted a few times. The germline and genes are mouse ones. The CDR3 is cut off 1 residue early in the read; its end comes from the germline J gene. This chain links TRBV2 with TRBJ2-4; weak D call: TRBD1 (6 bases). V gave up 2 bases and J gave up 7 bases, with 16 bases separating them. The CDR3 spans 15 residues. Germline values: CDR1 LGHNA, CDR2 YSYQKL. The CDR3 bases that were read are TGTGCCAGCAGCCAAACTCCGGACAGCAAATACACCTTGTAC. Amino acid sequence: CASSQTPDSKYTLY. The entire CDR3 protein reads CASSQTPDSKYTLYF.

Note on this clone: Mouse names are used for the genes. The CDR3 goes on 1 residue after the read ends, and that part is filled in from the germline J gene. The chain joins TRBV4 to TRBJ2-7; 12 nucleotides line up with TRBD2. CDR3 length: 14 amino acids. V was pared by 6 bases and J by 7 bases, with 7 bases of the junction left unmatched. Germline loops: CDR1 LGHDT, CDR2 YNNKQL (reference sequence). The CDR3 protein is CASSRDWGAEEQYF. Partial CDR3 DNA: TGTGCCAGCAGTCGGGACTGGGGGGCGGAGGAACAGTAC.

By sample share, this clone is large (0.1 to 1%). The gene names here belong to mouse. The CDR3 extends 1 residue past the end of the read, so its final part is completed from the germline J gene. The rearrangement links TRBV15 to TRBJ2-7, with D possibly being TRBD1 (5 bases). The CDR3 is 13 residues long. The germline V gene encodes CDR1 SGHND and CDR2 FRSKSL. V was pared by 5 bases and J by 0 bases, with 8 bases between. The CDR3 sequence: CASSRQSSYEQYF. The sequenced part of the CDR3 DNA is TGTGCCAGCAGTCGACAGAGCTCCTATGAACAGTAC.

With respect to this clone: Germline is not matched at one junction end, which may reflect a read error. Germline and genes: mouse. The CDR3 end lies 1 residue beyond the end of the read and is filled in from the germline J gene. The genes are TRBV13-3 and TRBJ1-2, with D perhaps matching TRBD1 (5 bases). The CDR3 contains 14 residues. Germline assignment: CDR1 NNHDY and CDR2 SYVADS. CDR3 sequence reads: CASSPGRTNSGYTF. Partial CDR3 DNA: TGTGCCAGCAGCCCGGGACGGACAAACTCCGGCTACACC.

For this clone: The germline and genes are mouse ones. The CDR3 end falls 1 residue outside the read, so it is completed with the germline J gene. This chain links TRBV12-2 with TRBJ2-1, with 8 bases fitting TRBD2. CDR1 and CDR2 from the germline V gene are SGHLS and HYDKME. Trimming took 0 bases from V and 0 from J; bases not matched to a gene: 3. The CDR3 sequence is 16 residues long. CDR3 sequence: CASSLWGGYNYAEQFF. The CDR3 bases that were read are TGTGCCAGCTCTCTCTGGGGGGGATATAACTATGCTGAGCAGTTC. Drawing the rest from reference TRBV12-2 and TRBJ2-1, the complete variable domain is NSGVVQSPRYIIKGKGERSILKCIPISGHLSVAWYQQTQGQELKFFIQHYDKMERDKGNLPSRFSVQQFDDYHSEMNMSALELEDSAVYFCASSLWGGYNYAEQFFGPGTRLTVL.

A note on this clone: Mouse gene names and germline throughout. Read coverage stops 1 residue before the CDR3 terminus; the germline J gene supplies the remainder. J is TRBJ2-1 and V is TRBV4, with TRBD2 matching 11 bases. This CDR3 is built from 16 residues. Trimming cost V 5 bases and J 1 base; bases outside gene matches: 4. CDR1 LGHDT and CDR2 YNNKQL come from the germline V gene (reference sequence). CDR3 bases read: TGTGCCAGCAGCCCCTGGGACTGGGGGAACTATGCTGAGCAGTTC. Amino acid sequence: CASSPWDWGNYAEQF. The full CDR3 protein is CASSPWDWGNYAEQFF.

In its sample, this clone ranks as large. The germline and genes are mouse ones. The CDR3 is cut off 1 residue early in the read; its end comes from the germline J gene. The rearrangement links TRBV13-1 to TRBJ2-7; TRBD2 agrees at 12 bases. The CDR3 contains 15 residues. Germline assignment: CDR1 NSHNY and CDR2 SYGAGN. V dropped 3 bases and J dropped 3; count of bases not matched to a gene: 4. The CDR3 sequence: CASSVGLGGVYEQYF. The part of the CDR3 DNA that was read is TGTGCCAGCAGTGTCGGACTGGGGGGGGTCTATGAACAGTAC.

Note on this clone: Each gene name is a mouse one. The CDR3 end lies 1 residue beyond the end of the read and is filled in from the germline J gene. The chain carries TRBV5 and TRBJ2-3; 10 bases are a match to TRBD2. The ends lost 0 bases at V and 3 bases at J; junction bases unmatched: 6. From germline, CDR1 is LGHNA and CDR2 YNLKQL (reference sequence). This CDR3 has 17 residues. CDR3 amino acids: CASSQDRLGGLAETLYF. The CDR3 DNA, read in part, is TGTGCCAGCAGCCAAGATAGACTGGGGGGCTTGGCAGAAACGCTGTAT.

Concerning this clone: The genes and germline here are from mouse. The sequenced fragment ends 1 residue before the CDR3 boundary, so the rest is inferred from the germline J gene. The chain uses TRBV2 and TRBJ2-2; 7 bases map to TRBD1. Germline CDR1 is LGHNA and CDR2 is YSYQKL. The CDR3 is made up of 14 amino acids. V was clipped by 4 bases and J by 1 base; unmatched bases: 0. The CDR3 DNA, read in part, is TGTGCCAGCAGCCGGGACAGAAACACCGGGCAGCTCTAC. It is translated as CASSRDRNTGQLY. In full, the CDR3 reads CASSRDRNTGQLYF.

The table lists this clone with a count of one. All gene names here are mouse names. The CDR3 end falls 1 residue outside the read, so it is completed with the germline J gene. The chain is built from TRBV12-2 and TRBJ2-1; no firm D call. Germline values: CDR1 SGHLS, CDR2 HYDKME. Trimming pared 2 bases from V and 5 bases from J, leaving 3 bases between. The CDR3 spans 11 residues. The CDR3 loop reads CASSPHAEQFF. The DNA read from the CDR3 is TGTGCCAGCTCTCCCCATGCTGAGCAGTTC.

This clone was picked up a small number of times. The listed genes are named as in mouse. The read ends 1 residue before the CDR3 terminus; that terminus is restored from the germline J gene. The chain combines TRBV12-1 with TRBJ2-7, with 8 bases identical to TRBD2. This CDR3 has 14 residues. Germline CDR1 SGHSN, CDR2 HYEKVE. J lost 0 bases, V lost 2 bases, and 2 bases had no gene match. CDR3 sequence: CASSPGGSSYEQYF. CDR3 DNA (partial): TGTGCCAGCTCTCCTGGGGGGAGCTCCTATGAACAGTAC.

Concerning this clone: Gene names are the mouse ones. The sequence runs out 1 residue before the end of the CDR3; the remainder is reconstructed from the germline J gene. The V gene is TRBV26, the J gene TRBJ1-1; D remains ambiguous. Trimming took off 3 bases at V and 0 bases at J, with 5 bases between the two ends. This CDR3 region has 13 residues. Germline CDR1 reads KGHPV; CDR2 reads FQNQEV (reference sequence). The DNA read from the CDR3 is TGTGCCAGCAGTCTACAAGCAAACACAGAAGTCTTC. Protein product: CASSLQANTEVF. The CDR3 as a whole reads CASSLQANTEVFF.

This clone turned up a few times. Gene labels here are mouse ones. The sequenced fragment ends 1 residue before the CDR3 boundary, so the rest is inferred from the germline J gene. The V gene is TRBV4, the J gene TRBJ2-7, with 11 bases aligning to TRBD2. The CDR3 has 14 residues. CDR1 is LGHDT and CDR2 is YNNKQL in the germline V gene (reference sequence). V lost 4 bases, J lost 2 bases, and 1 base stayed unmatched. CDR3 DNA (partial): TGTGCCAGCAGCTGGGACTGGGGGACCTATGAACAGTAC. Translation: CASSWDWGTYEQY. The CDR3 in full is CASSWDWGTYEQYF.

In its sample, this clone ranks as large. Germline and genes: mouse. The read halts 1 residue ahead of the CDR3 end, with the missing end drawn from the germline J gene. The V call is TRBV15, the J call TRBJ1-3; D may be TRBD1 (6 bases). Trimming pared 6 bases from V and 2 bases from J, leaving 8 bases between. The CDR3 covers 13 residues. CDR1 is SGHND and CDR2 is FRSKSL in the germline V gene. The part of the CDR3 DNA that was read is TGTGCCAGCAGGCAGGGGACTGGAAATACGCTCTAT. This gives the protein CASRQGTGNTLY. The full CDR3 protein reads CASRQGTGNTLYF.

To note about this clone: Mouse gene names apply. The read terminates 1 residue before the CDR3 end, so the remaining end is supplied by the germline J gene. This chain connects TRBV26 to TRBJ2-7; the match to TRBD1 covers 8 bases. Germline V CDR1 and CDR2: KGHPV, FQNQEV (reference sequence). With V trimmed by 5 bases and J by 7 bases, 4 bases remained unmatched. The CDR3 runs to 12 residues. The CDR3 bases that were read are TGTGCCAGCAGTTGGACAGGGCGGGAACAGTAC. It encodes CASSWTGREQY. The complete CDR3 reads CASSWTGREQYF. Full variable domain (remainder filled in from reference TRBV26 and TRBJ2-7): NSKVIQTPRYLVKGQGQKAKMRCIPEKGHPVVFWYQQNKNNEFKFLINFQNQEVLQQIDMTEKRFSAECPSNSPCSLEIQSSEAGDSALYLCASSWTGREQYFGPGTRLTVL.

To note about this clone: Germline and genes: mouse. From the germline J gene comes the end of the CDR3, since the read stops 1 residue before it. The chain uses TRBV13-3 and TRBJ2-2; D unclear. V was shortened by 2 bases and J by 0 bases, with 5 bases between the two germline ends. There are 14 residues in the CDR3. The germline V gene has CDR1 NNHDY and CDR2 SYVADS. CDR3 DNA, as far as it was read: TGTGCCAGCAGTGACATTGCAAACACCGGGCAGCTCTAC. Residues: CASSDIANTGQLY. The full CDR3 reads CASSDIANTGQLYF.

With regard to this clone: Gene names and germline match the mouse. The observed sequence ends 1 residue before the CDR3 terminus, with the missing tail filled in from the germline J gene. The rearrangement uses TRBV16 and TRBJ1-2; D not resolved. This CDR3 is 13 amino acids long. V lost 1 base and J 0 bases, leaving 3 bases between the germline ends. Germline V gene data show CDR1 as SGHSA and CDR2 as FRNQAP. The CDR3 spells CASSLAANSDYTF. CDR3 DNA (partial): TGTGCAAGCAGCTTAGCAGCAAACTCCGACTACACC.

Of note for this clone: Mouse gene names apply. The read ends 1 residue shy of where the CDR3 ends; the end is completed using the germline J gene. The chain joins TRBV13-1 to TRBJ2-7, with D perhaps TRBD1 or TRBD2 (5 bases each). V was clipped by 5 bases and J by 3 bases, with 18 bases between them. The CDR3 is 15 residues long. Germline V gene lookup returns CDR1 NSHNY and CDR2 SYGAGN. CDR3 amino acids: CASSQDRGAGYEQYF. CDR3 DNA (partial): TGTGCCAGCAGCCAAGATCGAGGGGCGGGCTATGAACAGTAC.

As to this clone: The genes and germline here are from mouse. Partial CDR3 DNA: TGTGCCAGCAGTCTGACAAGTCAAAACACCTTGTAC. It codes for CASSLTSQNTLY. The full CDR3 reads CASSLTSQNTLYF. The V gene is TRBV26, the J gene TRBJ2-4, with D unresolved. The read halts 1 residue ahead of the CDR3 end, with the missing end drawn from the germline J gene. V lost 2 bases and J lost 0, with 3 bases in between. CDR1 and CDR2 (germline): KGHPV, FQNQEV (reference sequence). The CDR3 has 13 amino acids.

This clone was seen a handful of times. The genes and germline here are from mouse. The CDR3 goes on 1 residue after the read ends, and that part is filled in from the germline J gene. J is TRBJ2-5 and V is TRBV5; D gene ambiguous. The V end was cut by 6 bases, the J end by 6 bases, with 10 bases between. Looked up from germline, CDR1 is LGHNA and CDR2 is YNLKQL (reference sequence). The CDR3 contains 12 residues. The sequenced CDR3 bases are TGTGCCAGCAGTCCGGGGTGGGACACCCAGTAC. Translation: CASSPGWDTQY. The CDR3 as a whole reads CASSPGWDTQYF.

This clone was counted a few times. The listed genes are named as in mouse. The DNA ends 1 residue before the CDR3 does, and the rest of the CDR3 is filled in from the germline J gene. This rearrangement joins TRBV12-2 to TRBJ2-3; no reliable D call. V lost 0 bases and J 0 bases, leaving 3 bases between the germline ends. CDR1 SGHLS and CDR2 HYDKME come from the germline V gene. This CDR3 has 13 amino acids. The covered CDR3 bases are TGTGCCAGCTCTCTCGAAAGTGCAGAAACGCTGTAT. Translating it yields CASSLESAETLY. The whole CDR3 protein reads CASSLESAETLYF. The full variable domain, in which reference TRBV12-2 and TRBJ2-3 provide the parts outside the CDR3, is NSGVVQSPRYIIKGKGERSILKCIPISGHLSVAWYQQTQGQELKFFIQHYDKMERDKGNLPSRFSVQQFDDYHSEMNMSALELEDSAVYFCASSLESAETLYFGSGTRLTVL.

As regards this clone: Gene names denote mouse genes. The missing CDR3 end, 1 residue past where the read stops, is filled in from the germline J gene. J is TRBJ1-1 and V is TRBV13-1, with 10 nucleotides matching TRBD1. The CDR3 is made up of 15 amino acids. Trimming cost V 0 bases and J 5 bases; bases outside gene matches: 4. Looked up from germline, CDR1 is NSHNY and CDR2 is SYGAGN. CDR3 loop: CASSDARGQGTEVFF. Partial CDR3 DNA: TGTGCCAGCAGTGATGCAAGGGGACAGGGGACAGAAGTCTTC.

As concerns this clone: All gene names here are mouse names. The read ends 1 residue before the CDR3 terminus; that terminus is restored from the germline J gene. The rearrangement links TRBV13-2 to TRBJ2-5; D perhaps matches TRBD2 (7 bases). CDR1 NNHNN and CDR2 SYGAGS come from the germline V gene (reference sequence). The CDR3 is made up of 14 amino acids. Trimming cost V 1 base and J 6 bases, with 12 bases left between them. This CDR3 reads CASGDWGDIDTQYF. The part of the CDR3 DNA that was read is TGTGCCAGCGGTGATTGGGGGGACATCGACACCCAGTAC.

This clone was seen a few times. Genes here carry mouse names. The DNA ends 1 residue before the CDR3 does, and the rest of the CDR3 is filled in from the germline J gene. The chain combines TRBV19 with TRBJ2-5; TRBD1 agrees at 9 bases. The CDR3 is made up of 13 amino acids. The ends lost 6 bases at V and 4 bases at J; junction bases unmatched: 3. Germline assignment: CDR1 FNHDT and CDR2 SITEND (reference sequence). The CDR3 protein is CASTRDREDTQYF. The CDR3 bases that were read are TGTGCCAGCACCCGGGACAGGGAAGACACCCAGTAC.

The table lists this clone with a few counts. Gene labels here are mouse ones. The read comes to an end 1 residue before the CDR3 does, leaving the germline J gene to fill in the end. V gene TRBV23 combines with J gene TRBJ2-7; the DNA was not used to check the table's D call, TRBD2. Per germline, CDR1 KGHTA and CDR2 FQNQQP. This CDR3 contains 13 residues. CDR3: CSSSQSGGYEQYF. Partial CDR3 DNA: TGCTCCAGCAGTCAATCGGGGGGGTATGAACAGTAC.